This TCR beta chain came from a study of blood T cells in healthy people across ages. A sample-barcoded 5' primer and a J-beta primer mix were used in a second PCR of roughly 7 to 11 cycles. TCRdb reprocessed the 5' RACE reads with MiXCR, giving one entry per CDR3 protein. The sample includes about a million distinct CDR3 sequences, about 51% of them seen just once. This CDR3 is 11 amino acids long. The germline V gene has CDR1 WSHSY and CDR2 SAAADI. The V end was cut by 7 bases, the J end by 5 bases, with 8 bases between. The sequence was obtained from a woman in her fifties or sixties in good health. V and J are TRBV10-2 and TRBJ2-5; D is unclear. The sequencing sample was made of blood. The CDR3 bases are TGCGCCAGCAACTATATGGAGACCCAGTACTTC. Amino acid sequence: CASNYMETQYF.